This T cell receptor (beta chain) was found in a study of technical replicates of blood from a handful of donors. This table comes from immunoSEQ multiplex PCR, and its TCRdb copy is limited to in-frame clones, with some not included. The repertoire holds tens of thousands of clones, 94% seen once, with over 0.35% in the top ten. This receptor was identified in a human donor in good health. The sequenced sample was T cells isolated from PBMCs.

This CDR3 reads CASSTSLIRGSGNTIYF. The CDR3 DNA reads as TGTGCCAGCTCAACATCCTTGATTAGGGGATCGGGAAACACCATATATTTT. V usage is TRBV18 and J usage is TRBJ1-3; possibly TRBD1 for D (5 bases). CDR3 length: 17 amino acids. V was shortened by 5 bases and J by 4 bases, with 21 bases between the two germline ends. Germline V lookup: CDR1 KGHSH, CDR2 LQKENI.